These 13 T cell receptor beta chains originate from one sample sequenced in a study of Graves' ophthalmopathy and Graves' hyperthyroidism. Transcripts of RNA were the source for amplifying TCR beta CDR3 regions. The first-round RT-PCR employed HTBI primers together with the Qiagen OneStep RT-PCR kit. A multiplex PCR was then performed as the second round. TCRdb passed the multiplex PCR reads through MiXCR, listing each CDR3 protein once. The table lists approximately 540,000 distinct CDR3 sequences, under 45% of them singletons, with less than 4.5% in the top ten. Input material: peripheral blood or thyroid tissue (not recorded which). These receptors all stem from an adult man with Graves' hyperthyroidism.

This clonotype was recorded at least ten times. For the CDR3, the DNA is TGTGCCAGCAGGTTAAGTGGGGGAGGTAATGAGCAGTTCTTC. Protein sequence: CASRLSGGGNEQFF. The chain couples TRBV7-2 to TRBJ2-7; D might be TRBD2 (6 bases). Judging by the DNA end, TRBJ2-1 fits better; the J call may be wrong. CDR3 size: 14 residues. Germline CDR1 reads SGHTA; CDR2 reads FQGNSA.

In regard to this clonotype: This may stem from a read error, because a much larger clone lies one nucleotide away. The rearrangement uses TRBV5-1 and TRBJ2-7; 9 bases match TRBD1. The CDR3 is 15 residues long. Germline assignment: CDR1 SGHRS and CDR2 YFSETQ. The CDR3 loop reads CASSAGTGRSYERYF. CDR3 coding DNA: TGCGCCAGCAGCGCCGGGACAGGGCGCTCCTACGAGCGGTACTTC. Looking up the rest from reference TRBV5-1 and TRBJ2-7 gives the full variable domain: KAGVTQTPRYLIKTRGQQVTLSCSPISGHRSVSWYQQTPGQGLQFLFEYFSETQRNKGNFPGRFSGRQFSNSRSEMNVSTLELGDSALYLCASSAGTGRSYERYFGPGTRLTVT.

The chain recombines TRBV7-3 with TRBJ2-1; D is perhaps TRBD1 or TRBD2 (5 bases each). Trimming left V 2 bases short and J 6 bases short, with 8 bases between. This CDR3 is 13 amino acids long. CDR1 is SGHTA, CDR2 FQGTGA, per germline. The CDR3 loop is CASSLLGVNEQFF. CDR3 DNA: TGTGCCAGCAGCTTATTGGGGGTCAATGAGCAGTTCTTC.

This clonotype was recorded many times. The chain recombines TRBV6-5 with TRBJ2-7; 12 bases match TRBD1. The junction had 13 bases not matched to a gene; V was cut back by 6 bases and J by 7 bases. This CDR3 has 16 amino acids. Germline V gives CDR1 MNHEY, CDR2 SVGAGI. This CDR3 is CASSQWLGQGAREQYF. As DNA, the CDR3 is TGTGCCAGCAGCCAGTGGTTGGGACAGGGGGCTCGGGAGCAGTACTTC.

CDR3 bases: TGCAGCTTAGGGCAGGCCCTGGACTATGGCTACACCTTC. Protein: CSLGQALDYGYTF. The rearrangement joins TRBV29-1 to TRBJ1-2; unclear D gene. CDR3 length: 13 residues. V lost 8 bases and J lost 3, with 16 bases in between. CDR1 is SQVTM, CDR2 ANQGSEA, per germline. The whole variable domain, filled in from reference TRBV29-1 and TRBJ1-2, reads SAVISQKPSRDICQRGTSLTIQCQVDSQVTMMFWYRQQPGQSLTLIATANQGSEATYESGFVIDKFPISRPNLTFSTLTVSNMSPEDSSIYLCSLGQALDYGYTFGSGTRLTVV.

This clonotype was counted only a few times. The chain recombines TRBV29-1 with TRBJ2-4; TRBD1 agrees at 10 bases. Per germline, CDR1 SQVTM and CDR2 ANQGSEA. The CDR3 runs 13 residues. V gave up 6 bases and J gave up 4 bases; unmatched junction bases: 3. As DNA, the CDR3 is TGCAGCGTGACAGGGGGCGTTAAAAACATTCAGTACTTC. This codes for CSVTGGVKNIQYF.

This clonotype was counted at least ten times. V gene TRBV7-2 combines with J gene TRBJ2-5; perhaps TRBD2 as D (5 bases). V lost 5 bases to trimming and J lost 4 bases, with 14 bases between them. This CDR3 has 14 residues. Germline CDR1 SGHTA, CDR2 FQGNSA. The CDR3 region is CASSPGSVRETQYF. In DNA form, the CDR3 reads TGTGCCAGCAGCCCGGGTAGCGTACGAGAGACCCAGTACTTC. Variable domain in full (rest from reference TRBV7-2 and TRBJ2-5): GAGVSQSPSNKVTEKGKDVELRCDPISGHTALYWYRQSLGQGLEFLIYFQGNSAPDKSGLPSDRFSAERTGGSVSTLTIQRTQQEDSAVYLCASSPGSVRETQYFGPGTRLLVL.

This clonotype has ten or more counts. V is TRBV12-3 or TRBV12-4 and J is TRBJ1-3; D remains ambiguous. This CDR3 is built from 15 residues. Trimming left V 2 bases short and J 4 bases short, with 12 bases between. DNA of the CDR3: TGTGCCAGCAGTTTAATCCCCCCGAGGGGAAACACCATATATTTT. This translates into CASSLIPPRGNTIYF.

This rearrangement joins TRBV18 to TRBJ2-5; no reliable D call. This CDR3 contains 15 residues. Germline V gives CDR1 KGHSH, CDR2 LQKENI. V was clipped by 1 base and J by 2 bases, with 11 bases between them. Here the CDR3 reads CASSPRHNNQETQYF. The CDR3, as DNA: TGTGCCAGCTCACCACGGCACAACAATCAAGAGACCCAGTACTTC.

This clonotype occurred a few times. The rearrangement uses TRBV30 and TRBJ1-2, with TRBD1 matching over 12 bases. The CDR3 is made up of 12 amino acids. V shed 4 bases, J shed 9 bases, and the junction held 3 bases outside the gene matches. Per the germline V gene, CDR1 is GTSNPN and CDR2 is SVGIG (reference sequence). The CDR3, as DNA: TGTGCCTGGAAGGGACAGGGGGCTAGCTACACCTTC. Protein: CAWKGQGASYTF. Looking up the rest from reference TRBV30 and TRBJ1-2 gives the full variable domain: SQTIHQWPATLVQPVGSPLSLECTVEGTSNPNLYWYRQAAGRGLQLLFYSVGIGQISSEVPQNLSASRPQDRQFILSSKKLLLSDSGFYLCAWKGQGASYTFGSGTRLTVV.

The CDR3 loop reads CASSLAYPGQGNEKLFF. As DNA, the CDR3 is TGTGCCAGCAGCTTAGCCTATCCGGGACAGGGAAATGAAAAACTGTTTTTT. The chain employs TRBV7-2 and TRBJ1-4, with TRBD1 identical over 9 bases. The CDR3 totals 17 residues. The V gene's germline CDR1 is SGHTA and CDR2 FQGNSA. V lost 0 bases and J lost 5; bases outside the gene matches: 7.

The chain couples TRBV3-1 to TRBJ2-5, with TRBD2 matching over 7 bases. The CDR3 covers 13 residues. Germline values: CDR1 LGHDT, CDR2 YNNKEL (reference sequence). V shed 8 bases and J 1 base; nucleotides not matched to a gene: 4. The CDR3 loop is CASGSSGQETQYF. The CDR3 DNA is TGTGCCAGCGGCTCTAGCGGCCAAGAGACCCAGTACTTC.

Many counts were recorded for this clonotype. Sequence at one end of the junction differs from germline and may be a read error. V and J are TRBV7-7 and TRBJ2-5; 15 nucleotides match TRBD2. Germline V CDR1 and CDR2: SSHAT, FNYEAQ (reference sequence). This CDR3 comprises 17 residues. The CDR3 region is CASSQSTGTSGRISQYF. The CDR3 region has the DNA TGTGCTAGCAGCCAGTCGACCGGGACTAGCGGGAGGATTAGCCAGTACTTC.